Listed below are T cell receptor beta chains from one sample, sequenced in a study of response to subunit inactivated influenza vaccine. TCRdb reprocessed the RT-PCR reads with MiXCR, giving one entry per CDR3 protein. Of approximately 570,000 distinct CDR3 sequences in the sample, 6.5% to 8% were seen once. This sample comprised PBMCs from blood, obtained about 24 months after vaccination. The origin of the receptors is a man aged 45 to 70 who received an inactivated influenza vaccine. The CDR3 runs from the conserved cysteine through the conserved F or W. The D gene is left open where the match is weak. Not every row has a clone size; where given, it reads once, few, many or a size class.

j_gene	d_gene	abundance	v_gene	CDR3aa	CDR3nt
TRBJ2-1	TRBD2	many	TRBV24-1	CATSDPRTSGGQYNEQFF	TGTGCCACCAGTGATCCCCGGACTAGCGGGGGGCAGTACAATGAGCAGTTCTTC
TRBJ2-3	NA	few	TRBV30	CAWTKPSTDTQYF	TGTGCCTGGACTAAACCTAGCACAGATACGCAGTATTTT
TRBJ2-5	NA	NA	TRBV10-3	CAISERGGEETQYF	TGTGCCATCAGTGAGAGGGGGGGCGAAGAGACCCAGTACTTC
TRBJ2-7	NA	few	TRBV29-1	CSVVWVGEQYF	TGCAGCGTTGTCTGGGTAGGCGAGCAGTACTTC
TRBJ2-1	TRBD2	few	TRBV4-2	CASSQAGTSGRNEQFF	TGTGCCAGCAGCCAAGCCGGGACTAGCGGGAGGAATGAGCAGTTCTTC
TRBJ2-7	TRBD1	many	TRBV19	CASSTRQGYEQYF	TGTGCCAGTAGTACCAGACAGGGCTACGAGCAGTACTTC
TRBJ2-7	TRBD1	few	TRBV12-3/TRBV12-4	CASRRRQGHEQYF	TGTGCCAGCAGACGAAGACAGGGCCACGAGCAGTACTTC
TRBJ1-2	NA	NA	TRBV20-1	CSAGGVPPGGYTF	TGCAGTGCCGGCGGGGTTCCACCAGGAGGCTACACCTTC
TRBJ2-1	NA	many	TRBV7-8	CASSLVSGVYNEQFF	TGTGCCAGCAGCTTAGTTAGCGGAGTATACAATGAGCAGTTCTTC
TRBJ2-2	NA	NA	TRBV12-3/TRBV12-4	CASSFGQQNTGELFF	TGTGCCAGCAGTTTCGGACAGCAGAACACCGGGGAGCTGTTTTTT
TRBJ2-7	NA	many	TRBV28	CASTPVGVNTYEQYF	TGTGCCAGCACCCCCGTGGGGGTAAACACCTACGAGCAGTACTTC
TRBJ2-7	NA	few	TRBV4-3	CASSLTQGTDEQYF	TGCGCCAGCAGCCTTACGCAGGGAACCGACGAGCAGTACTTC
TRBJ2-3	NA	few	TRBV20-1	CSASIGGDTQYF	TGCAGTGCTAGTATCGGGGGAGATACGCAGTATTTT
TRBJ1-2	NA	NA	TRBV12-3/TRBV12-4	CASSLVSGGPSYGYTF	TGTGCCAGCAGTTTAGTAAGCGGGGGACCGAGCTATGGCTACACCTTC
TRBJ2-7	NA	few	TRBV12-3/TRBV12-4	CASSFKGEAYEQYF	TGTGCCAGCAGTTTTAAGGGGGAAGCCTACGAGCAGTACTTC
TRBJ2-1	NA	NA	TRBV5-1	CAGFAGSIGNEQFF	TGCGCCGGGTTTGCGGGGTCAATTGGCAATGAGCAGTTCTTC
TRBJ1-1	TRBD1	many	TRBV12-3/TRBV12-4	CASGDRATEAFF	TGTGCCAGCGGGGACAGGGCCACTGAAGCTTTCTTT
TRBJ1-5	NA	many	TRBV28	CASSEPGHTNRPQHF	TGTGCCAGCAGTGAACCGGGACATACTAATCGGCCCCAGCATTTT
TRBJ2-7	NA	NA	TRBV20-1	CSATQLRDPPSYEQYF	TGCAGTGCCACCCAGCTTAGGGACCCACCATCCTACGAGCAGTACTTC
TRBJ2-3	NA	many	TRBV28	CASSLSRVSTDTQYF	TGTGCCAGCAGTTTATCCAGGGTTAGCACAGATACGCAGTATTTT
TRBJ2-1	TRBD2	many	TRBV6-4	CASRKRHQLAGGLYNEQFF	TGTGCCAGCAGAAAGAGACACCAACTAGCGGGGGGGCTGTACAATGAGCAGTTCTTC
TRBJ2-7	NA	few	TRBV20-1	CSARRQTTYEQYF	TGCAGTGCTAGGCGGCAGACCACTTACGAGCAGTACTTC
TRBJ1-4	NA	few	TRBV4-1	CASSRLGDSQKLFF	TGCGCCAGCAGCCGGCTAGGAGACAGTCAAAAACTGTTTTTT
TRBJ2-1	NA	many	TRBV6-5	CASSYSLADNEQFF	TGTGCCAGCAGTTACTCCCTAGCTGACAATGAGCAGTTCTTC
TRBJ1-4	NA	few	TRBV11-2	CASSPPGRSGLSEKLFF	TGTGCCAGCAGCCCGCCAGGTCGCAGCGGCCTCAGCGAAAAACTGTTTTTT
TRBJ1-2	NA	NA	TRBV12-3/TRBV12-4	CASSPQVAGGYGYTF	TGTGCCAGCAGTCCCCAGGTGGCTGGGGGCTATGGCTACACCTTC
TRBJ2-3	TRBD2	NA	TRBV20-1	CSTKGVAGGFTDTQYF	TGCAGTACCAAGGGGGTAGCGGGGGGGTTCACAGATACGCAGTATTTT
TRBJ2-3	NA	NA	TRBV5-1	CASRRDRTDTQYF	TGCGCCAGCAGGAGGGACCGTACAGATACGCAGTATTTT
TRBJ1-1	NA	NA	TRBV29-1	CSVEGSQILQAFF	TGCAGCGTTGAAGGGAGCCAAATTCTTCAAGCTTTCTTT
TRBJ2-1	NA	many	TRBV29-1	CSVVRDFSYNEQFF	TGCAGCGTTGTAAGGGACTTCTCCTACAATGAGCAGTTCTTC
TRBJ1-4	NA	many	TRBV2	CASTAYEKLFF	TGTGCCAGCACCGCCTATGAAAAACTGTTTTTT
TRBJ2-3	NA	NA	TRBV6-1	CAAGQWGKDTQYF	TGCGCCGCCGGACAGTGGGGAAAGGATACGCAGTATTTT
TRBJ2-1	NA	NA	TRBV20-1	CSARLPWGNEQFF	TGCAGTGCTAGGTTACCTTGGGGCAATGAGCAGTTCTTC
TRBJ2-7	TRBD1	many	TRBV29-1	CSAKTGVSYEQYF	TGCAGCGCCAAAACAGGGGTCAGCTACGAGCAGTACTTC
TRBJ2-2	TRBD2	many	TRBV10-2	CASLGLASANTGELFF	TGCGCCAGCCTCGGACTAGCTAGTGCGAACACCGGGGAGCTGTTTTTT
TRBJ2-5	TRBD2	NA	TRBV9	CASSVGLAELETQYF	TGTGCCAGCAGCGTAGGACTAGCGGAGTTAGAGACCCAGTACTTC
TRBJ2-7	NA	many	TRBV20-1	CSAQSTARGEQYF	TGCAGTGCCCAATCGACAGCTAGAGGGGAGCAGTACTTC
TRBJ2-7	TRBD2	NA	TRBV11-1	CASSELAGGPFSPTEQYF	TGTGCCAGCAGCGAACTAGCGGGGGGGCCTTTCTCTCCGACCGAGCAGTACTTC
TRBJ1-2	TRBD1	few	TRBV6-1	CASTNSLQGNYGYTF	TGTGCCAGCACCAACTCATTACAGGGGAACTATGGCTACACCTTC
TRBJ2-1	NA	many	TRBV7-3	CASSPTRGVGNEQFF	TGTGCCAGCAGCCCCACTCGTGGAGTGGGCAATGAGCAGTTCTTC
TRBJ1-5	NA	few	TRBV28	CASIGGGQGSNQPQHF	TGTGCCAGCATCGGGGGGGGGCAGGGAAGCAATCAGCCCCAGCATTTT
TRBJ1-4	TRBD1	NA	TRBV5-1	CASSVRSGTDATNEKLFF	TGCGCCAGCAGCGTACGATCCGGGACAGACGCAACTAATGAAAAACTGTTTTTT
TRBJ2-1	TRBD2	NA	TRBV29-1	CSVERDYSYNEQFF	TGCAGCGTTGAACGGGACTACTCCTACAATGAGCAGTTCTTC
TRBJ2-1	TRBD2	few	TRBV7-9	CASSRRTSAILNNEQFF	TGTGCCAGCAGCAGAAGGACTAGCGCCATCCTTAACAATGAGCAGTTCTTC
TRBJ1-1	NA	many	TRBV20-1	CSASGGFRGNTEAFF	TGCAGTGCTAGTGGGGGTTTCCGCGGAAACACTGAAGCTTTCTTT
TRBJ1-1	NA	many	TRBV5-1	CASSLYGGTNTEAFF	TGCGCCAGCAGCTTGTACGGCGGAACTAACACTGAAGCTTTCTTT
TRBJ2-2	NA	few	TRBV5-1	CASSSRTDLTGELFF	TGCGCCAGCAGCTCCCGGACAGATCTCACCGGGGAGCTGTTTTTT
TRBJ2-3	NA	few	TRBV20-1	CSALLLGTDTQYF	TGCAGTGCTCTCCTACTAGGCACAGATACGCAGTATTTT